This TCR beta chain was recorded in a study of neurological immune-mediated disorders (dated by TCRdb to between 2018 and 2021). About the investigation overall: Among the approximately 35 multiple sclerosis patients, relapsing-remitting MS was present in around 31 and secondary progressive MS was present in 3. Peripheral blood TCR-beta repertoires from patients with HTLV-I-associated myelopathy (HAM/TSP), patients with multiple sclerosis, and healthy controls were compared in the study using UMI-based sequencing. The cohort comprised 65 to 75 subjects: some 15 HAM/TSP patients, roughly 34 multiple sclerosis patients and some 20 healthy controls. Longitudinal samples, technical triplicates and paired sorted CD4+ and CD8+ T-cell subsets, alongside PBMC samples, were included among the roughly 100 TCR-beta libraries.

Unsorted PBMC libraries were generated from 2 million PBMCs stored in RNAlater at -80 °C until RNA extraction. Multiple sclerosis patients were enrolled in a US clinical protocol under which disease progression was evaluated by magnetic resonance imaging. PBMCs were separated from peripheral blood using Ficoll-Hypaque density gradient centrifugation and then cryopreserved in liquid nitrogen. cDNA synthesis used template-switch 5'RACE with a primer carrying a 10-nucleotide random unique molecular identifier tagging each TCR transcript. Each sequencing run produced over 160 million TCR-beta sequences covering 15-18 subjects. The RNeasy kit was used for extraction of total RNA. The KAPA Real-time Library Amplification kit was used to amplify TCR-beta VDJ regions with primers for the TCR constant region and the 5'RACE anchor. A first PCR added sample indexes and Illumina adaptors, after which a second PCR increased the library yield. After Ampure bead purification, the roughly 650 bp TCR product was size-selected on a 2% E-gel SizeSelection system. Before pooling, libraries had their quality checked on a Bioanalyzer, their concentration measured with Qubit, and their quantity determined with the Kapa Library Quantification kit. An Illumina HiSeq 2500 was used to sequence the libraries paired-end at 2 x 150 bp. To increase sequence diversity, 25-30% phiX was spiked into each library pool. Turning to the authors' computational methods: Quality-filtered reads were processed with the UMI-based MiGEC pipeline, which removed over 75% of raw TCR sequences during error correction. VDJ genes were aligned to IMGT germline references, and clonotypes were defined by unique CDR3 amino acid sequence plus V-J genes. Clonal expansion, Shannon diversity and CDR3 relatedness were evaluated with VDJtools (CalcPairwiseDistances, ClusterSamples), while phylogenetic trees were built in CLCbio workbench. A clone was classed as expanded if it had 8 or more unique UMIs, a cutoff based on coefficient-of-variation modelling across technical triplicates. In-frame beta chains were kept once TCRdb had trimmed the public reads at Q25 with fastp and called clones with MiXCR. Here each entry gathers all rows of one CDR3 protein and keeps the most common genes and DNA. Here the V and J calls rest on TCRdb's processing, not on the authors' analysis. The sample includes under 25,000 distinct CDR3 sequences, with 2.6% observed a single time. Jointly, the top ten make up 4.5% to 5.5% of the sample.

This clonotype was recorded many times. Its antigen is unknown. No much larger clone exists at a distance of one base, and base qualities are not known. Results the study describes overall, beyond this receptor: The MS cluster showed no association with clinical or MRI features, and the authors stated that larger cohorts are needed. TCR clonal expansion was greatest in HAM/TSP patients and smallest in MS patients, who ranked below even healthy controls. No identical CDR3 amino acid sequences were shared among expanded clones across subjects, suggesting private TCR-beta repertoires in all groups. In phylogenetic analysis, the repertoires of 18 of 34 MS patients grouped into a cluster of related CDR3 sequences, which suggests a possible signature at the repertoire level.

The CDR3 numbers 13 residues from cysteine through phenylalanine. The entry retains the CDR3 DNA only, 39 bases that are in frame from base 1. V gives up 0 bases and J gives up 7 bases, and the segment between their germline ends measures 8 bases. The germline V gene provides CDR1 MNHNS and CDR2 SASEGT. The rearrangement combines TRBV6-1 with TRBJ2-3, with the D gene uncertain. The TCR sequence derives from a woman between 18 and 29 years old with multiple sclerosis. Sequencing was done on a sample of PBMCs. DNA sequence: TGTGCCAGCAGTGAAGCTGGCCGCAATACGCAGTATTTT. The resulting protein is CASSEAGRNTQYF.